Following are 3 T cell receptor beta chains from one sample sequenced in a study of CD8 T cells in ankylosing spondylitis. Each CDR3 protein gets one entry after TCRdb re-called the 5' RACE reads with MiXCR. The sample has about 90,000 distinct CDR3 sequences; about 9% are singletons. Study results and limitations: The study identified a TCR beta motif of under ten highly homologous variants that appeared characteristic of ankylosing spondylitis blood.

For these receptors, no antigen is known. Sample: blood, either unsorted or a sorted T cell fraction (not recorded which). The receptors derive from a male donor with ankylosing spondylitis.

The table lists this clonotype with many counts. The chain employs TRBV5-1 and TRBJ2-7; 8 nucleotides match TRBD2. This CDR3 is 13 amino acids long. Losses at the gene ends were 2 bases for V and 6 bases for J; bases not matched to a gene: 4. CDR1 and CDR2 (germline): SGHRS, YFSETQ. The DNA of the CDR3 is TGCGCCAGCAGCTTCGGGGGGGGCGGCGAGCAGTACGTC. Encoded protein: CASSFGGGGEQYV.

This clonotype was counted between two and nine times. The V call is TRBV6-5, the J call TRBJ2-1, with 11 nucleotides matching TRBD2. Per the germline V gene, CDR1 is MNHEY and CDR2 is SVGAGI. V lost 0 bases to trimming and J lost 9 bases; unmatched junction nucleotides: 7. This CDR3 contains 16 residues. The CDR3 coding sequence is TGTGCCAGCAGTTACTCGGATAGCGGGAGGGCCAGTGAGCAGTTCTTC. It specifies CASSYSDSGRASEQFF.

This clonotype was found many times. The V call is TRBV27, the J call TRBJ2-3; possible D gene TRBD1, 6 bases. The CDR3 length is 15 residues. In germline, CDR1 is MNHEY, CDR2 SMNVEV (reference sequence). The germline V and J ends were trimmed by 7 bases and 6 bases, with 20 bases remaining between them. The CDR3 protein is CASTEWTERGDTQYF. Here the CDR3 DNA reads TGTGCCAGCACAGAATGGACGGAGAGGGGGGATACGCAGTATTTT.